The 23 T cell receptor beta chains below were found in one sample sequenced in a study of cytomegalovirus exposure and HLA in healthy donors. The PCR employed 60 Vbeta primers together with 13 Jbeta primers. Sequenced by immunoSEQ multiplex PCR; TCRdb stores in-frame clones only, minus some. The sample has under 200,000 clones; 60% to 80% are singletons. Sequencing used PBMCs. These receptor sequences come from a man aged 45-65 years in good health and CMV-seropositive.

V and J are TRBV4-2 and TRBJ2-2, with TRBD2 matching over 10 bases. Germline V lookup: CDR1 LGHNA, CDR2 YNFKEQ. The CDR3 length is 18 residues. V trimming: 0 bases; J trimming: 4 bases; junction bases outside the gene matches: 8. CDR3 coding DNA: TGTGCCAGCAGCCAAGAATCGGCTAGCGGGGGAATCACCGGGGAGCTGTTTTTT. Translating gives CASSQESASGGITGELFF.

This clone has more than one count but fewer than ten. This chain links TRBV5-1 with TRBJ2-7, with 10 bases matching TRBD2. The CDR3 is 15 residues long. The V gene's germline CDR1 is SGHRS and CDR2 YFSETQ. Trimming cost V 0 bases and J 5 bases; bases outside gene matches: 5. The CDR3: CASSLDRLAGDEQYF. CDR3 nucleotide sequence: TGCGCCAGCAGCTTGGATAGGCTAGCGGGGGACGAGCAGTACTTC.

This chain links TRBV7-2 with TRBJ2-2; D not resolved. The CDR3 runs to 16 residues. The V end was cut by 2 bases, the J end by 0 bases, with 10 bases between. Germline CDR1 and CDR2: SGHTA and FQGNSA. CDR3 amino acids: CASSLIVGSNTGELFF. The CDR3 bases are TGTGCCAGCAGCTTAATCGTCGGGTCGAACACCGGGGAGCTGTTTTTT.

This clone was detected a few times. The CDR3: CASSVGVGGAETQYF. CDR3 coding DNA: TGTGCCAGCAGCGTAGGGGTTGGGGGCGCGGAGACCCAGTACTTC. This chain uses TRBV9 with TRBJ2-5, with TRBD1 as a possible D gene (6 bases). Trimming removed 0 bases from V and 5 bases from J, with 14 bases in between. The germline CDR1 and CDR2 sequences are SGDLS and YYNGEE. The CDR3 totals 15 residues.

The chain links TRBV19 to TRBJ2-7, with D perhaps TRBD2 (5 bases). CDR1 LNHDA and CDR2 SQIVND come from the germline V gene (reference sequence). The CDR3 totals 13 residues. V was trimmed by 3 bases and J by 7 bases, leaving 13 bases between them. As DNA, the CDR3 is TGTGCCAGTAGTATTTCCGCGGGCGGGGAGCAGTACTTC. Residues: CASSISAGGEQYF.

V is TRBV27 and J is TRBJ1-1, with a weak D call TRBD1 (6 bases). CDR3 length: 15 amino acids. Germline assignment: CDR1 MNHEY and CDR2 SMNVEV (reference sequence). V lost 5 bases, J lost 7 bases, and 20 bases lay in between. CDR3 residues: CASSLDRPGLFEAFF. CDR3 in DNA: TGTGCCAGCAGTCTAGACAGGCCGGGGTTATTTGAAGCTTTCTTT.

This rearrangement joins TRBV7-2 to TRBJ2-3; 11 bases match TRBD1. The germline V gene encodes CDR1 SGHTA and CDR2 FQGNSA. V lost 5 bases to trimming and J lost 4 bases; unmatched junction nucleotides: 11. The CDR3 length is 17 residues. The CDR3 protein is CASSRLGGTGGADTQYF. The CDR3 nucleotides are TGTGCCAGCAGCCGACTAGGGGGGACAGGGGGTGCAGATACGCAGTATTTT.

The chain is built from TRBV18 and TRBJ1-6; D is perhaps TRBD1 (5 bases). This CDR3 has 11 amino acids. Between the trimmed V and J ends, which lost 3 bases and 14 bases, there was a span of 8 bases. Germline lookup yields CDR1 KGHSH and CDR2 LQKENI. DNA of the CDR3: TGTGCCAGCTCACCGGGGCAGACCCTCCACTTT. It yields the protein CASSPGQTLHF.

This chain joins TRBV19 and TRBJ1-4, with 9 positions matching TRBD1. Germline V gene sequence: CDR1 LNHDA, CDR2 SQIVND (reference sequence). With 4 bases clipped from V and 7 bases from J, the junction kept 13 bases outside the gene matches. CDR3 length: 17 amino acids. CDR3 bases: TGTGCCAGTAGTAGGACCCGGGACAGGGTCTCTGTTGAAAAACTGTTTTTT. Its protein is CASSRTRDRVSVEKLFF.

The CDR3 DNA reads as TGTGCCAGCAGCTTAGTGGCCGGGGGACAGGGCGCCTACGAGCAGTACTTC. It specifies CASSLVAGGQGAYEQYF. V and J are TRBV7-2 and TRBJ2-7; 9 bases are a match to TRBD1. V was clipped by 1 base and J by 2 bases; unmatched bases: 9. CDR3 length: 17 amino acids. Per the germline V gene, CDR1 is SGHTA and CDR2 is FQGNSA.

This chain uses TRBV29-1 with TRBJ1-1; D may be TRBD1 (5 bases). The CDR3 is 15 amino acids. V was trimmed by 6 bases and J by 8 bases, leaving 25 bases between them. Germline-derived CDR1 and CDR2 are SQVTM and ANQGSEA. CDR3 nucleotides: TGCAGCGTGCAAGAGAGCGTTGGGGGGGTTCCCGAAGCTTTCTTT. It yields the protein CSVQESVGGVPEAFF.

J is TRBJ1-1 and V is TRBV4-1; TRBD1 agrees at 8 bases. The germline V gene encodes CDR1 MGHRA and CDR2 YSYEKL. After removal of 4 bases from V and 3 bases from J, the junction contained 1 base not matched to a gene. The CDR3 sequence is 13 residues long. The DNA for the CDR3 is TGCGCCAGCAGCCGACAGGGGTACACTGAAGCTTTCTTT. This translates into CASSRQGYTEAFF.

The chain links TRBV9 to TRBJ1-3, with no clear D. The V gene's germline CDR1 is SGDLS and CDR2 YYNGEE. V lost 7 bases and J lost 1, with 12 bases in between. The CDR3 loop spans 14 amino acids. Here the CDR3 DNA reads TGTGCCAGCGGACTCCGAGGGTCTGGAAACACCATATATTTT. The encoded protein is CASGLRGSGNTIYF.

This chain connects TRBV4-1 to TRBJ2-1; 8 nucleotides line up with TRBD2. There are 15 residues in the CDR3. V lost 6 bases and J lost 4; bases outside the gene matches: 8. Germline V CDR1 and CDR2: MGHRA, YSYEKL. The DNA for the CDR3 is TGCGCCAGCAGTCTTAGGGCTAGCGGGTACAATGAGCAGTTCTTC. Translation: CASSLRASGYNEQFF.

CDR3 sequence reads: CASTRGQGSTDTQYF. The CDR3 coding sequence is TGTGCCAGCACCCGGGGACAGGGCAGCACAGATACGCAGTATTTT. The chain has TRBV9 and TRBJ2-3; 9 positions agree with TRBD1. Germline V gives CDR1 SGDLS, CDR2 YYNGEE. Losses at the gene ends were 6 bases for V and 0 bases for J; bases not matched to a gene: 5. The CDR3 consists of 15 residues.

This clone came up a few times. The chain combines TRBV20-1 with TRBJ1-4; D not certain. This CDR3 has 8 residues. Germline V gene lookup returns CDR1 DFQATT and CDR2 SNEGSKA (reference sequence). The CDR3 DNA reads TGCAGCGTTTGCGGACTGTTTTTT. Translating gives CSVCGLFF.

The chain recombines TRBV7-9 with TRBJ2-2; 9 bases align to TRBD1. Germline CDR1 is SEHNR and CDR2 is FQNEAQ (reference sequence). The CDR3 has 16 residues. V shed 6 bases, J shed 6 bases, and the junction held 11 bases outside the gene matches. The CDR3 spells CASSRPTGGASGELFF. The DNA of the CDR3 is TGTGCCAGCAGTCGCCCTACAGGGGGCGCTTCCGGGGAGCTGTTTTTT.

The chain combines TRBV6-1 with TRBJ2-4; 7 bases are shared with TRBD1. The junction had 8 bases not matched to a gene; V was cut back by 5 bases and J by 7 bases. The germline CDR1 and CDR2 sequences are MNHNS and SASEGT. The CDR3 length is 14 residues. The CDR3 reads CASSSGQWGNIQYF. The CDR3, as DNA: TGTGCCAGCAGTTCGGGACAGTGGGGGAACATTCAGTACTTC.

Only a few counts were recorded for this clone. This rearrangement joins TRBV4-3 to TRBJ1-3; maybe TRBD1 (6 bases). Germline CDR1 reads LGHNA; CDR2 reads YSLEER. This CDR3 is built from 15 residues. With 1 base removed from V and 2 bases from J, the gap between germline ends came to 9 bases. The CDR3 DNA reads TGCGCCAGCAGCCAAGCCAGGACAGCTGGAAACACCATATATTTT. Protein: CASSQARTAGNTIYF.

This clone was counted a single time. V is TRBV27 and J is TRBJ2-1; TRBD1 agrees at 9 bases. The CDR3 spans 16 residues. J gave up 4 bases and V 0 bases, and 4 bases lay outside the gene matches. Germline CDR1 MNHEY, CDR2 SMNVEV (reference sequence). CDR3 protein: CASSLSKGTGYNEQFF. CDR3 DNA sequence: TGTGCCAGCAGTTTATCGAAAGGGACAGGGTACAATGAGCAGTTCTTC.

This clone was observed a few times. The chain is built from TRBV19 and TRBJ2-5; 8 bases align to TRBD1. Germline V gene sequence: CDR1 LNHDA, CDR2 SQIVND (reference sequence). Losses at the gene ends were 3 bases for V and 0 bases for J; bases not matched to a gene: 6. This CDR3 contains 16 residues. CDR3 amino acids: CASSMRDRRDQETQYF. DNA for the CDR3: TGTGCCAGTAGTATGCGGGACAGGAGAGACCAAGAGACCCAGTACTTC.

The sample holds one count of this clone. The chain combines TRBV6-6 with TRBJ2-2, with D unresolved. Looked up from germline, CDR1 is MNHNY and CDR2 is SVGAGI (reference sequence). CDR3 size: 14 residues. Trimming removed 8 bases from V and 8 bases from J, with 18 bases in between. The CDR3 region is CASSHDGLAGELFF. The CDR3 DNA is TGTGCCAGCTCCCATGACGGGTTGGCAGGGGAGCTGTTTTTT.

This rearrangement joins TRBV5-5 to TRBJ2-3; D may be TRBD2 (5 bases). Between the trimmed V and J ends, which lost 3 bases and 4 bases, there was a span of 15 bases. CDR1 is SGHKS, CDR2 YYEKEE, per germline (reference sequence). This CDR3 comprises 15 residues. In nucleotides, the CDR3 is TGTGCCAGCAGCTCATTTACTAGTTTGGCAGATACGCAGTATTTT. Its translation: CASSSFTSLADTQYF.